Here is one T cell receptor beta chain with its context. Original processing methods: From reference gene primer amplification, estimates of nucleated cell counts were derived. The method was immunoSEQ multiplex PCR; TCRdb's version includes in-frame clones alone and lacks a portion of them. That table furnishes V, J and clone size, whereas the DNA furnished D and trimming. The sample lists fewer than 100,000 clones; about 90% were seen once. The CDR3 totals 14 residues. This entry comes from a study of blood T cell repertoires in COVID-19. Study-wide background: Material from acute and convalescent COVID-19 was sourced from the United States, Italy and Spain. T cells, B-cell-depleted T cells, or PBMCs provided the cDNA or gDNA that served as material.

The TCR originated in a human donor with acute or convalescent COVID-19. The donor label of this sample is uncertain. This chain links TRBV12-1 with TRBJ1-4; the D call TRBD1 from the table was never checked on the DNA. TRBV12-1 is assigned pseudogene status. The source material was peripheral blood. The CDR3 DNA follows: TGTGCCAGCAGCTTTGCGCCCCAGGGGAAAAAACTGTTTTTT. Encoded protein: CASSFAPQGKKLFF.